The 21 T cell receptor beta chains in this list originate from one sample, sequenced in a study of long-term antiretroviral therapy in people with HIV. A v3.0 immunoSEQ assay was performed at survey level. Clones were sequenced by immunoSEQ multiplex PCR, and TCRdb holds only the in-frame ones, with some missing. The data hold tens of thousands of clones, with more than 75% observed a single time. This specimen consisted of unsorted PBMCs, obtained 0.2 years before starting antiretroviral therapy. Receptor source: a man younger than 35 with HIV.

This clone appeared a few times. The chain is built from TRBV9 and TRBJ2-1, with 7 bases matching TRBD2. This CDR3 is built from 15 residues. V lost 3 bases to trimming and J lost 4 bases; unmatched junction nucleotides: 7. Germline CDR1 is SGDLS and CDR2 is YYNGEE. Here the CDR3 reads CASSAIAGPYNEQFF. CDR3 DNA: TGTGCCAGCAGCGCCATAGCGGGCCCGTACAATGAGCAGTTCTTC.

This rearrangement joins TRBV6-5 to TRBJ2-7; 9 bases map to TRBD1. From germline, CDR1 is MNHEY and CDR2 SVGAGI. This CDR3 has 15 amino acids. With V trimmed by 0 bases and J by 12 bases, 12 bases remained unmatched. CDR3 loop: CASSYSNGDRAFLYF. The CDR3 DNA sequence: TGTGCCAGCAGTTACTCGAATGGGGACAGGGCATTTCTGTACTTC.

The chain combines TRBV7-6 with TRBJ2-7; 9 bases map to TRBD1. After removal of 6 bases from V and 3 bases from J, the junction contained 9 bases not matched to a gene. This CDR3 spans 15 amino acids. Germline V gene data show CDR1 as SGHVS and CDR2 as FNYEAQ. The CDR3 DNA follows: TGTGCCAGCAGTTACCGGACAGGGGATGTCTACGAGCAGTACTTC. Amino acid sequence: CASSYRTGDVYEQYF.

This clone was found once. V usage is TRBV13 and J usage is TRBJ2-7, with D hard to call. Germline CDR1 is PRHDT and CDR2 is FYEKMQ (reference sequence). The V gene lost 2 bases and the J gene lost 6 bases, with 14 bases spanning the gap. CDR3 length equals 14 residues. In DNA form, the CDR3 reads TGTGCCAGCAGCTTATATGGGCCGCAGTCCGAGCAGTACTTC. Translating gives CASSLYGPQSEQYF.

This chain connects TRBV5-6 to TRBJ2-2; tentatively, D is TRBD1 or TRBD2 (5 bases each). Germline assignment: CDR1 SGHDT and CDR2 YYEEEE. V lost 1 base and J lost 5, with 6 bases in between. This CDR3 is 13 amino acids long. The CDR3 is CASSLWGTGELFF. The CDR3 DNA follows: TGTGCCAGCAGCTTGTGGGGGACCGGGGAGCTGTTTTTT.

A single count supports this clone. The chain recombines TRBV5-1 with TRBJ2-1, with TRBD1 identical over 8 bases. Germline trimming cut 3 bases from V and 10 bases from J; bases unmatched to any gene: 3. The CDR3 sequence is 12 residues long. Germline values: CDR1 SGHRS, CDR2 YFSETQ. The chain's CDR3 is CASSSTGVEQFF. CDR3 DNA sequence: TGCGCCAGCAGCTCGACAGGGGTCGAGCAGTTCTTC. The complete variable domain, with remaining parts taken from reference TRBV5-1 and TRBJ2-1, reads KAGVTQTPRYLIKTRGQQVTLSCSPISGHRSVSWYQQTPGQGLQFLFEYFSETQRNKGNFPGRFSGRQFSNSRSEMNVSTLELGDSALYLCASSSTGVEQFFGPGTRLTVL.

The chain couples TRBV7-2 to TRBJ2-5, with a possible D match to TRBD1 (5 bases). V was clipped by 2 bases and J by 1 base, with 20 bases between them. From germline, CDR1 is SGHTA and CDR2 FQGNSA. There are 18 residues in the CDR3. The CDR3 nucleotides read TGTGCCAGCAGCTTACTTCGACAGCTCCCCCCCGGCCAAGAGACCCAGTACTTC. Its protein is CASSLLRQLPPGQETQYF.

The J gene is TRBJ2-7, the V gene TRBV28; TRBD2 is a possible D gene (6 bases). Trimming took off 5 bases at V and 7 bases at J, with 15 bases between the two ends. Germline V lookup: CDR1 MDHEN, CDR2 SYDVKM. The CDR3 is made up of 13 amino acids. CDR3: CASSPMGGGEQYF. The CDR3 DNA follows: TGTGCCAGCAGTCCCATGGGGGGAGGTGAGCAGTACTTC.

The chain combines TRBV5-4 with TRBJ2-2; D remains ambiguous. Germline CDR1 SGHNT, CDR2 YYREEE (reference sequence). The CDR3 is made up of 14 amino acids. V was clipped by 1 base and J by 4 bases, with 8 bases between them. CDR3 in DNA: TGTGCCAGCAGCTTGAGTGATAGCACCGGGGAGCTGTTTTTT. Encoded protein: CASSLSDSTGELFF.

In its sample, this clone was seen once. V usage is TRBV6-6 and J usage is TRBJ2-2; TRBD2 might be the D (5 bases). Trimming cost V 6 bases and J 6 bases, with 8 bases left between them. Germline V CDR1 and CDR2: MNHNY, SVGAGI (reference sequence). The CDR3 spans 12 residues. CDR3 sequence (DNA): TGTGCCAGCAGACTAGAGGCCGGGGAGCTGTTTTTT. This translates into CASRLEAGELFF.

A note on this clone: The sample has other DNA sequences that encode this CDR3 too. The V call is TRBV19, the J call TRBJ2-7; 8 bases agree with TRBD2. Per germline, CDR1 LNHDA and CDR2 SQIVND (reference sequence). V trimming: 3 bases; J trimming: 4 bases; junction bases outside the gene matches: 8. This CDR3 has 15 amino acids. The CDR3 is CASSIGAGAGYEQYF. CDR3 nucleotides: TGTGCCAGTAGTATCGGAGCGGGGGCGGGGTACGAGCAGTACTTC.

The CDR3 region has the DNA TGTGCCAGCAGTGAGGCTAGCGAGCAAGAGACCCAGTACTTC. This codes for CASSEASEQETQYF. The rearrangement uses TRBV6-1 and TRBJ2-5, with D tentatively TRBD2 (6 bases). Germline V gene lookup returns CDR1 MNHNS and CDR2 SASEGT. The CDR3 runs to 14 residues. V was pared by 3 bases and J by 2 bases, with 10 bases between.

The rearrangement joins TRBV11-3 to TRBJ2-5; D is ambiguous. Germline assignment: CDR1 SGHNT and CDR2 YENEEA. This CDR3 spans 13 amino acids. V lost 1 base to trimming and J lost 5 bases, with 8 bases between them. The CDR3 spells CASSLASRETQYF. Here the CDR3 DNA reads TGTGCCAGCAGCTTAGCGTCCCGGGAGACCCAGTACTTC.

The CDR3, as DNA: TGTGCCAGCAGGGGTTGTAGCTTGGCTTGCACAGATACGCAGTATTTT. Amino acid sequence: CASRGCSLACTDTQYF. This chain uses TRBV27 with TRBJ2-3; no clear D gene. The CDR3 runs to 16 residues. With 6 bases removed from V and 1 base from J, the gap between germline ends came to 17 bases. Germline CDR1 reads MNHEY; CDR2 reads SMNVEV (reference sequence).

This chain uses TRBV7-9 with TRBJ2-7; 9 nucleotides line up with TRBD1. Germline V lookup: CDR1 SEHNR, CDR2 FQNEAQ (reference sequence). The CDR3 totals 14 residues. Unmatched junction bases numbered 3, after V lost 5 bases and J lost 1 base. DNA for the CDR3: TGTGCCAGCAGCATCGGGACAGGGTCCTACGAGCAGTACTTC. Residues: CASSIGTGSYEQYF.

This clone occurred a few times. In DNA form, the CDR3 reads TGCAGCGTTCTTCAGTTTGTTGAGCAGTTCTTC. Amino acid sequence: CSVLQFVEQFF. V usage is TRBV29-1 and J usage is TRBJ2-1, with D unresolved. In germline, CDR1 is SQVTM, CDR2 ANQGSEA. With 5 bases removed from V and 9 bases from J, the gap between germline ends came to 11 bases. The CDR3 spans 11 residues.

The rearrangement uses TRBV5-4 and TRBJ2-2, with D uncertain. Germline V lookup: CDR1 SGHNT, CDR2 YYREEE (reference sequence). V was shortened by 4 bases and J by 8 bases, with 9 bases between the two germline ends. This CDR3 has 12 residues. The chain's CDR3 is CASSIGAGELFF. In DNA, the CDR3 is TGTGCCAGCAGCATCGGAGCAGGGGAGCTGTTTTTT.

The chain joins TRBV9 to TRBJ2-7; 8 bases map to TRBD1. With V trimmed by 2 bases and J by 6 bases, 1 base remained unmatched. The CDR3 totals 12 residues. Germline V gene data show CDR1 as SGDLS and CDR2 as YYNGEE. The CDR3 loop reads CASSVTGGEQYF. The CDR3 coding sequence is TGTGCCAGCAGCGTTACAGGGGGCGAGCAGTACTTC.

J is TRBJ2-3 and V is TRBV5-4; D is possibly TRBD1 or TRBD2 (5 bases each). In germline, CDR1 is SGHNT, CDR2 YYREEE (reference sequence). The CDR3 contains 14 residues. V dropped 4 bases and J dropped 2 bases, with 11 bases sitting between them. CDR3 in DNA: TGTGCCAGCAGCGCAGAGGGACCCACAGATACGCAGTATTTT. Encoded protein: CASSAEGPTDTQYF.

The rearrangement links TRBV5-6 to TRBJ2-7, with 7 nucleotides matching TRBD1. Germline loops: CDR1 SGHDT, CDR2 YYEEEE. V shed 1 base and J 4 bases; nucleotides not matched to a gene: 11. The CDR3 extends over 16 amino acids. The CDR3 here is CASSLWIDRDPYEQYF. DNA of the CDR3: TGTGCCAGCAGCTTGTGGATTGACAGGGATCCTTACGAGCAGTACTTC.

The chain combines TRBV6-5 with TRBJ1-2; D is undetermined. The CDR3 loop spans 12 amino acids. Germline V CDR1 and CDR2: MNHEY, SVGAGI. The V end was cut by 6 bases, the J end by 8 bases, with 13 bases between. CDR3 DNA sequence: TGTGCCAGCAGCCCCTCGGGAGGGGGCTACACCTTC. Translated: CASSPSGGGYTF.